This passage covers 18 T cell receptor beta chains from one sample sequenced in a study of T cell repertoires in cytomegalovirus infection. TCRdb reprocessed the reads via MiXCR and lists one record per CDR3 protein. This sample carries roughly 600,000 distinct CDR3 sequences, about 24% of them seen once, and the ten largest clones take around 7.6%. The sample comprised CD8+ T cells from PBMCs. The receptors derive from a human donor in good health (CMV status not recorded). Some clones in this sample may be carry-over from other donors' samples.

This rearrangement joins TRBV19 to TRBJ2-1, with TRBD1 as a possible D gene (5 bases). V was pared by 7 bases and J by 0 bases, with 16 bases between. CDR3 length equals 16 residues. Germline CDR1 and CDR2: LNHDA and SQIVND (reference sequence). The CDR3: CASTDSPLSSYNEQFF. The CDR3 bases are TGTGCCAGTACTGACAGTCCCTTGAGCTCCTACAATGAGCAGTTCTTC.

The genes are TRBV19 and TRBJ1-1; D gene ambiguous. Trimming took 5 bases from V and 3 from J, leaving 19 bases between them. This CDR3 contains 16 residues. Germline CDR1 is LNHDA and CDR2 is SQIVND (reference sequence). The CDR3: CASSPRGRMMDTEAFF. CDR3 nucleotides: TGTGCCAGTAGTCCCCGAGGTCGAATGATGGACACTGAAGCTTTCTTT.

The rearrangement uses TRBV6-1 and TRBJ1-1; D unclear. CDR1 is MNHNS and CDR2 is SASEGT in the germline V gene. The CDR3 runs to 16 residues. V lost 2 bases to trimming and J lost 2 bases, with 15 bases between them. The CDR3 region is CASSESLTVSNTEAFF. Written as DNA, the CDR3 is TGTGCCAGCAGTGAATCCCTTACAGTATCCAACACTGAAGCTTTCTTT.

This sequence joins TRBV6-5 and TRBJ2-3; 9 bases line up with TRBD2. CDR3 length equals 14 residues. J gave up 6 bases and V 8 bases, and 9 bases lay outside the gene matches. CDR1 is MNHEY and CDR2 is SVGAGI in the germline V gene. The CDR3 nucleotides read TGTGCCAGCCGGGGGCGGGGGGGCCGGGATACGCAGTATTTT. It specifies CASRGRGGRDTQYF.

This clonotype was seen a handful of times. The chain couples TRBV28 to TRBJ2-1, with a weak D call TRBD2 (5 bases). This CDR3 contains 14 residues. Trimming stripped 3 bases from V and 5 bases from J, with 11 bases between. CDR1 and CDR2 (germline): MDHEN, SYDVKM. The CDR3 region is CASSFRGFHNEQFF. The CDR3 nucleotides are TGTGCCAGCAGTTTTCGGGGTTTCCACAATGAGCAGTTCTTC.

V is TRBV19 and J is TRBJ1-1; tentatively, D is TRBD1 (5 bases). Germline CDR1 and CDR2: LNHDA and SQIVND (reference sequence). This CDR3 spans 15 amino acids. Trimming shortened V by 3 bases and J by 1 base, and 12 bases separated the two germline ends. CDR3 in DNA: TGTGCCAGTAGTATTACTCGGGGACCGAACACTGAAGCTTTCTTT. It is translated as CASSITRGPNTEAFF.

The CDR3: CAISEFRTGIDNEQFF. The CDR3 DNA reads as TGTGCCATCAGTGAGTTCCGAACAGGGATAGACAATGAGCAGTTCTTC. V and J are TRBV10-3 and TRBJ2-1; possibly TRBD1 for D (6 bases). This CDR3 region has 16 residues. V lost 1 base to trimming and J lost 5 bases, with 15 bases between them. Germline CDR1 ENHRY, CDR2 SYGVKD.

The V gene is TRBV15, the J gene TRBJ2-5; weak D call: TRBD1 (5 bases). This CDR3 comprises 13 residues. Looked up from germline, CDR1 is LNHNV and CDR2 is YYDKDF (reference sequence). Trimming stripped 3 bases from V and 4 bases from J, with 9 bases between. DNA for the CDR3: TGTGCCACCAGCAGCAGCAGGGCAGAGACCCAGTACTTC. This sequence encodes CATSSSRAETQYF.

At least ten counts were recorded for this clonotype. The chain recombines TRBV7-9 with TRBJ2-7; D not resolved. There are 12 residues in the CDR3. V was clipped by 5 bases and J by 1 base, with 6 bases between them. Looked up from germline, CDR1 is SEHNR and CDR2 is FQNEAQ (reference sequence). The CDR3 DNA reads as TGTGCCAGCAGCGGAGCGTCCTACGAGCAGTACGTC. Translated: CASSGASYEQYV.

The chain's CDR3 is CASSFYRHRPNYGYTF. The CDR3 DNA sequence: TGTGCCAGCAGTTTTTACCGACACCGACCCAACTATGGCTACACCTTC. This rearrangement joins TRBV28 to TRBJ1-2, with unresolved D. The CDR3 contains 16 residues. V shed 3 bases and J shed 2 bases, with 16 bases lying between them. Germline V gene data show CDR1 as MDHEN and CDR2 as SYDVKM.

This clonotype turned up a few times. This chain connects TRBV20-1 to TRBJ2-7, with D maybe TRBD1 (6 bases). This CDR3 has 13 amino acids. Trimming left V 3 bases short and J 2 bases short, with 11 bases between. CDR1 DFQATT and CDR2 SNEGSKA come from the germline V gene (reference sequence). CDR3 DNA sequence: TGCAGTGCTAGGATGGACAGCGCCTACGAGCAGTACGTC. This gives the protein CSARMDSAYEQYV.

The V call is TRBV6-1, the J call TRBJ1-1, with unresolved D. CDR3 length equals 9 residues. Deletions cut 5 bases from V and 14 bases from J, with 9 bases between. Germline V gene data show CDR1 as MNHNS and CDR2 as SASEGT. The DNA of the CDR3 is TGTGCCAGCAGTTCCCTTGTCTTCTTT. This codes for CASSSLVFF.

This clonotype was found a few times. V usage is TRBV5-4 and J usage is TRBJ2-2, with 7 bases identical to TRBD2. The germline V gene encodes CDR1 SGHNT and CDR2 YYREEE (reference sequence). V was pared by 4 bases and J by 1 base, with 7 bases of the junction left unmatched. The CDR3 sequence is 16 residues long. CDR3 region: CASSPRGRENTGELFF. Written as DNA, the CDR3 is TGTGCCAGCAGCCCCCGAGGGAGGGAGAACACCGGGGAGCTGTTTTTT.

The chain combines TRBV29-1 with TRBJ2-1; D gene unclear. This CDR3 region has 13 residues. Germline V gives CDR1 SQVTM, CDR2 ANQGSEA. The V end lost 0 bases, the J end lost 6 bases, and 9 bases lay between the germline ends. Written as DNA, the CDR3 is TGCAGCGTTGAAGATCAGTTGCGCAATGAGCAGTTCTTC. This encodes CSVEDQLRNEQFF.

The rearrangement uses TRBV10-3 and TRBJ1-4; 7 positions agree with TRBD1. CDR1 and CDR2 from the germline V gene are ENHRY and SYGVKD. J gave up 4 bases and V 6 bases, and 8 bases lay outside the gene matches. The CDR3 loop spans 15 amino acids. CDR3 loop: CAIRSGTEDNEKLFF. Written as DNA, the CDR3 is TGTGCCATCAGGTCCGGGACAGAGGATAATGAAAAACTGTTTTTT.

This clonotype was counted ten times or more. CDR3 sequence reads: CASSLAMEKGNEQFF. The CDR3 DNA is TGTGCCAGCAGCTTAGCGATGGAAAAGGGTAATGAGCAGTTCTTC. The chain carries TRBV7-6 and TRBJ2-1; no reliable D call. Trimming took 0 bases from V and 7 from J, leaving 13 bases between them. Germline V gene sequence: CDR1 SGHVS, CDR2 FNYEAQ. The CDR3 consists of 15 residues.

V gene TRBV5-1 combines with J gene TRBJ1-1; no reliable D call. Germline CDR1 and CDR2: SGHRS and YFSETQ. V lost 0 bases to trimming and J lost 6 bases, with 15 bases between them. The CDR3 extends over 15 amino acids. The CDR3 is CASSLESGSGPEAFF. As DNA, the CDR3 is TGCGCCAGCAGCTTGGAGTCCGGTTCTGGGCCTGAAGCTTTCTTT.

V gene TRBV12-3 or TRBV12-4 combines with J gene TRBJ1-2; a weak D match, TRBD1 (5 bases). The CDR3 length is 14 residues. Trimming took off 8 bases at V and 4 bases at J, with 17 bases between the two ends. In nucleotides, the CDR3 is TGTGCCAGCGGACGATCCGGGGGAGGCTATGGCTACACCTTC. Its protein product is CASGRSGGGYGYTF.